This entry lists 12 T cell receptor beta chains sequenced from one sample in a study of T cell responses to AZD1222 COVID-19 vaccine. Profiled with immunoSEQ multiplex PCR; TCRdb holds only in-frame clones, not every one. The table records some 150,000 clones, about 93% of them present only once. The starting material was peripheral blood, obtained on day 0 of AZD1222 vaccination. The receptors derive from an adult in good health.

The chain links TRBV30 to TRBJ1-2, with 8 positions matching TRBD1. CDR1 GTSNPN and CDR2 SVGIG come from the germline V gene (reference sequence). This CDR3 has 13 residues. J lost 3 bases, V lost 3 bases, and 3 bases had no gene match. CDR3 amino acids: CAWSPGGDYGYTF. CDR3 bases: TGTGCCTGGAGCCCAGGGGGCGACTATGGCTACACCTTC.

The chain links TRBV30 to TRBJ2-7, with a tentative D call TRBD2 (5 bases). Germline V gene lookup returns CDR1 GTSNPN and CDR2 SVGIG (reference sequence). V was cut by 4 bases and J by 3 bases, with 7 bases left in between. The CDR3 sequence is 11 residues long. The CDR3 loop reads CAWIGDYEQYF. In DNA form, the CDR3 reads TGTGCCTGGATCGGGGACTACGAGCAGTACTTC. The complete variable domain, with remaining parts taken from reference TRBV30 and TRBJ2-7, reads SQTIHQWPATLVQPVGSPLSLECTVEGTSNPNLYWYRQAAGRGLQLLFYSVGIGQISSEVPQNLSASRPQDRQFILSSKKLLLSDSGFYLCAWIGDYEQYFGPGTRLTVT.

The chain recombines TRBV5-1 with TRBJ2-3; D not certain. This CDR3 region has 14 residues. The germline gives CDR1 SGHRS, CDR2 YFSETQ. V dropped 1 base and J dropped 2 bases, with 8 bases sitting between them. CDR3 amino acids: CASSLLQLTDTQYF. In DNA, the CDR3 is TGCGCCAGCAGCTTGCTCCAGCTCACAGATACGCAGTATTTT.

A note on this clone: At one boundary the junction diverges from the germline segment, which might be a read error. The chain combines TRBV7-7 with TRBJ2-2; D is unresolved. The CDR3 contains 14 residues. Germline V lookup: CDR1 SSHAT, CDR2 FNYEAQ (reference sequence). CDR3 in amino acids: CASSFQANTGELFF. The CDR3 DNA sequence: TGTGCTAGCAGCTTTCAAGCGAACACCGGGGAGCTGTTTTTT. Full variable domain (outside the CDR3, taken from reference TRBV7-7 and TRBJ2-2): GAGVSQSPRYKVTKRGQDVTLRCDPISSHATLYWYQQALGQGPEFLTYFNYEAQPDKSGLPSDRFSAERPEGSISTLTIQRTEQRDSAMYRCASSFQANTGELFFGEGSRLTVL.

The chain employs TRBV3-1 (or the pseudogene TRBV3-2) and TRBJ1-1; no definite D call. V shed 3 bases and J shed 1 base, with 9 bases lying between them. The CDR3 runs 14 residues. The germline V gene encodes CDR1 LGHDT and CDR2 YNNKEL (reference sequence). CDR3 nucleotides: TGTGCCAGCAGCCATTTCGCAGAGAACACTGAAGCTTTCTTT. Protein sequence: CASSHFAENTEAFF.

The chain uses TRBV4-1 and TRBJ2-1, with 10 bases identical to TRBD2. Looked up from germline, CDR1 is MGHRA and CDR2 is YSYEKL. The trim removed 0 bases at V and 12 bases at J, leaving 11 bases unmatched. CDR3 size: 16 residues. DNA of the CDR3: TGCGCCAGCAGCCAAGATGGAGGGATTAGCGGGAGGACGCAGTTCTTC. Translating it yields CASSQDGGISGRTQFF.

This chain connects TRBV5-1 to TRBJ2-2; 13 nucleotides line up with TRBD2. The CDR3 length is 15 residues. Looked up from germline, CDR1 is SGHRS and CDR2 is YFSETQ. Trimming at V came to 4 bases and at J to 10 bases, leaving 7 bases not matched to a gene. The DNA of the CDR3 is TGCGCCAGCAGCCAAGGACTAGCGGGGGCCGTGGAGCTGTTTTTT. Protein sequence: CASSQGLAGAVELFF.

The chain has TRBV5-1 and TRBJ2-1, with a tentative D call TRBD2 (6 bases). The V gene lost 3 bases and the J gene lost 7 bases, with 8 bases spanning the gap. This CDR3 contains 12 residues. Germline V gives CDR1 SGHRS, CDR2 YFSETQ. The CDR3 DNA sequence: TGCGCCAGCAGCTGGGGGGAGAATGAGCAGTTCTTC. Protein product: CASSWGENEQFF.

The gene calls are TRBV2 and TRBJ1-6; weak D call: TRBD1 (5 bases). V lost 7 bases and J 7 bases, leaving 11 bases between the germline ends. CDR1 is SNHLY and CDR2 is FYNNEI in the germline V gene. CDR3 length equals 13 residues. The CDR3 loop is CASIGDSNSPLHF. CDR3 nucleotides: TGTGCCAGCATAGGGGACTCCAATTCACCCCTCCACTTT.

V gene TRBV14 combines with J gene TRBJ1-2; D is unresolved. There are 13 residues in the CDR3. Germline V gives CDR1 SGHDN, CDR2 FVKESK. Trimming stripped 1 base from V and 4 bases from J, with 7 bases between. CDR3 DNA sequence: TGTGCCAGCAGCCAAGTAAACAGCTATGGCTACACCTTC. The encoded protein is CASSQVNSYGYTF.

V is TRBV27 and J is TRBJ2-1; D perhaps matches TRBD1 (5 bases). With 3 bases removed from V and 16 bases from J, the gap between germline ends came to 13 bases. The CDR3 is 11 residues long. CDR1 and CDR2 (germline): MNHEY, SMNVEV (reference sequence). CDR3 region: CASSFRALLFF. Here the CDR3 DNA reads TGTGCCAGCAGTTTCAGGGCCCTCCTCTTCTTC.

This chain uses TRBV5-1 with TRBJ1-5; 9 bases agree with TRBD1. V shed 2 bases and J 5 bases; nucleotides not matched to a gene: 8. CDR1 and CDR2 (germline): SGHRS, YFSETQ. The CDR3 is 16 amino acids. The CDR3 bases are TGCGCCAGCAGCTTTTTGGGACAGGGTGGTTATCAGCCCCAGCATTTT. Translating it yields CASSFLGQGGYQPQHF.